Below, 31 T cell receptor beta chains from the same sample are listed, as sequenced in a study of early T cells in non-severe SARS-CoV-2 infection. TCRdb processed the 5' RACE reads anew with MiXCR; each CDR3 protein has one entry. The sample lists roughly 24,000 distinct CDR3 sequences; 3.5% to 5% were seen once. The sequencing input was whole blood. The receptors here all came from an adult who was a healthcare worker with PCR-confirmed SARS-CoV-2 infection or an uninfected control (not recorded which).

This chain's CDR3 is CASSVGGLGYGYTF. The CDR3 DNA sequence: TGTGCCAGCAGCGTAGGGGGGCTCGGCTATGGCTACACCTTC. This chain joins TRBV9 and TRBJ1-2, with a possible D match to TRBD1 (6 bases). The CDR3 length is 14 residues. V lost 0 bases, J lost 4 bases, and 10 bases lay in between. Germline CDR1 is SGDLS and CDR2 is YYNGEE.

The gene calls are TRBV20-1 and TRBJ2-7; 7 bases match TRBD2. CDR1 and CDR2 from the germline V gene are DFQATT and SNEGSKA (reference sequence). The length of the CDR3 is 13 residues. Unmatched junction bases numbered 10, after V lost 7 bases and J lost 4 bases. CDR3 sequence: CSVHSGRGYEQYF. The DNA of the CDR3 is TGCAGTGTTCATTCGGGGAGGGGTTACGAGCAGTACTTC.

This clonotype ranks as medium-sized. The rearrangement links TRBV7-2 to TRBJ1-1; D not resolved. From germline, CDR1 is SGHTA and CDR2 FQGNSA. This CDR3 comprises 14 residues. Trimming stripped 2 bases from V and 0 bases from J, with 7 bases between. DNA for the CDR3: TGTGCCAGCAGCTTATTTGGGGTGAACACTGAAGCTTTCTTT. As protein: CASSLFGVNTEAFF.

This chain joins TRBV4-3 and TRBJ2-7; TRBD2 is a possible D gene (6 bases). Trimming pared 0 bases from V and 1 base from J, leaving 13 bases between. Germline-derived CDR1 and CDR2 are LGHNA and YSLEER. This CDR3 comprises 16 residues. The DNA for the CDR3 is TGCGCCAGCAGCCAAGAGGGGGGACTCCCGTCCTACGAGCAGTACTTC. Encoded protein: CASSQEGGLPSYEQYF.

This clonotype was detected many times. The chain recombines TRBV6-5 with TRBJ2-7, with 9 nucleotides matching TRBD2. Germline assignment: CDR1 MNHEY and CDR2 SVGAGI. V was clipped by 2 bases and J by 2 bases; unmatched bases: 7. This CDR3 spans 16 amino acids. CDR3 amino acids: CASSYSGGSYAYEQYF. CDR3 in DNA: TGTGCCAGCAGTTACAGCGGGGGGTCATATGCCTACGAGCAGTACTTC.

At least ten counts were recorded for this clonotype. The gene calls are TRBV19 and TRBJ2-3; the match to TRBD1 covers 10 bases. The V segment lost 8 bases and the J segment 8 bases; nucleotides outside the gene matches: 16. CDR3 length: 16 amino acids. Per germline, CDR1 LNHDA and CDR2 SQIVND (reference sequence). Written as DNA, the CDR3 is TGTGCCAGTGCTCCCGGGACAGGGGCCCCGGCGGGTACGCAGTATTTT. Protein sequence: CASAPGTGAPAGTQYF.

This clonotype was counted ten times or more. The V and J genes are TRBV6-2 or TRBV6-3 and TRBJ2-1; D gene ambiguous. Trimming left V 8 bases short and J 4 bases short, with 6 bases between. The CDR3 runs to 11 residues. The germline gives CDR1 MNHEY, CDR2 SVGEGT. In nucleotides, the CDR3 is TGTGCCAGCCGCTCTTACAATGAGCAGTTCTTC. Its translation is CASRSYNEQFF.

This clonotype was recorded at least ten times. The chain is built from TRBV28 and TRBJ1-2; D is ambiguous. This CDR3 comprises 13 residues. Germline V lookup: CDR1 MDHEN, CDR2 SYDVKM. Trimming took off 3 bases at V and 1 base at J, with 6 bases between the two ends. The CDR3 loop is CASSFVLNYGYTF. The CDR3 bases are TGTGCCAGCAGTTTTGTACTTAACTATGGCTACACCTTC.

This clonotype was recorded many times. The V call is TRBV20-1, the J call TRBJ2-1; D unclear. This CDR3 contains 14 residues. Germline CDR1 reads DFQATT; CDR2 reads SNEGSKA (reference sequence). The germline V and J ends were trimmed by 5 bases and 4 bases, with 15 bases remaining between them. CDR3 loop: CSASQLTEYNEQFF. The CDR3 bases are TGCAGTGCTTCCCAACTTACTGAATACAATGAGCAGTTCTTC.

This clonotype was counted ten times or more. The CDR3 DNA follows: TGCAGCGTTGTCTGGCACCGGGGGGGTAATGAGCAGTTCTTC. Its translation: CSVVWHRGGNEQFF. This chain connects TRBV29-1 to TRBJ2-1, with 8 bases identical to TRBD2. The V gene end was trimmed by 4 bases and the J gene end by 7 bases; junction bases not matched to a gene: 9. The CDR3 covers 14 residues. Germline CDR1 SQVTM, CDR2 ANQGSEA.

This clonotype was counted between two and nine times. The chain has TRBV7-6 and TRBJ2-1; D assignment may be TRBD1 or TRBD2 (6 bases each). The CDR3 loop spans 16 amino acids. V lost 2 bases to trimming and J lost 0 bases, with 11 bases between them. Germline CDR1 reads SGHVS; CDR2 reads FNYEAQ. CDR3 region: CASSLLSGASYNEQFF. The CDR3 nucleotides read TGTGCCAGCAGCTTACTCTCGGGGGCCTCCTACAATGAGCAGTTCTTC.

The chain has TRBV21-1 and TRBJ2-7; the DNA was not compared with TRBD1, the D call given in the table. TRBV21-1 is tagged as a pseudogene. The CDR3 extends over 14 amino acids. The CDR3 reads CASSPCGGPYEQYF. Written as DNA, the CDR3 is TGTGCCAGCAGCCCCTGCGGTGGACCCTACGAGCAGTACTTC.

The chain employs TRBV5-1 and TRBJ2-1; 9 bases are shared with TRBD1. CDR3 length: 14 amino acids. The V gene end was trimmed by 4 bases and the J gene end by 9 bases; junction bases not matched to a gene: 8. Germline assignment: CDR1 SGHRS and CDR2 YFSETQ. CDR3 in amino acids: CASSPGQGSGEQFF. DNA for the CDR3: TGCGCCAGCAGCCCGGGACAGGGCTCCGGTGAGCAGTTCTTC.

This clonotype was detected ten times or more. In DNA form, the CDR3 reads TGTGCCAGCAGCTTAACCGGGACAGGTTTGGAAGAGCAGTACTTC. Translated, it gives CASSLTGTGLEEQYF. This chain uses TRBV7-2 with TRBJ2-7, with 8 bases aligning to TRBD1. Germline CDR1 SGHTA, CDR2 FQGNSA. V dropped 2 bases and J dropped 7; count of bases not matched to a gene: 10. The CDR3 is made up of 15 amino acids.

Details on this clonotype: A much larger clone sits a single nucleotide away, making a read error possible. This sequence joins TRBV18 and TRBJ2-7; the D is unclear. Germline CDR1 reads KGHSH; CDR2 reads LQKENI. The CDR3 covers 14 residues. V dropped 1 base and J dropped 3 bases, with 10 bases sitting between them. CDR3 protein: CASSPLSGNYEQYF. CDR3 DNA sequence: TGTGCCAGCTCACCACTATCCGGCAACTACGAGCAGTACTTC. The whole variable domain, filled in from reference TRBV18 and TRBJ2-7, reads NAGVMQNPRHLVRRRGQEARLRCSPMKGHSHVYWYRQLPEEGLKFMVYLQKENIIDESGMPKERFSAEFPKEGPSILRIQQVVRGDSAAYFCASSPLSGNYEQYFGPGTRLTVT.

This clonotype has a count of ten or more. V and J are TRBV28 and TRBJ1-4; 7 positions agree with TRBD1. The germline V gene encodes CDR1 MDHEN and CDR2 SYDVKM. Unmatched junction bases numbered 6, after V lost 6 bases and J lost 8 bases. This CDR3 has 13 residues. The DNA of the CDR3 is TGTGCCAGCAGACCAGGGGGAGCGGAAAAACTGTTTTTT. It encodes CASRPGGAEKLFF.

This clonotype is deemed medium-sized. The chain links TRBV6-5 to TRBJ2-5; no clear D. CDR1 and CDR2 from the germline V gene are MNHEY and SVGAGI. Between the trimmed V and J ends, which lost 0 bases and 7 bases, there was a span of 9 bases. This CDR3 is built from 13 residues. The CDR3 nucleotides are TGTGCCAGCAGTTACTCTGCCCCCGGGACCCAGTACTTC. Protein: CASSYSAPGTQYF.

Written as DNA, the CDR3 is TGTGCCATCAGTGAAACAGGGTATGGCTACACCTTC. As protein: CAISETGYGYTF. V gene TRBV10-3 combines with J gene TRBJ1-2, with D possibly matching TRBD1 (6 bases). V dropped 3 bases and J dropped 5 bases, with 7 bases sitting between them. Germline V gene sequence: CDR1 ENHRY, CDR2 SYGVKD. The CDR3 has 12 amino acids.

The sample holds a few counts of this clonotype. The CDR3 DNA follows: TGTGCCAGCAGCCAAGACGTAGCGGGGGGTACAGATACGCAGTATTTT. This codes for CASSQDVAGGTDTQYF. J is TRBJ2-3 and V is TRBV4-2; 10 nucleotides align to TRBD2. This CDR3 is built from 16 residues. Trimming took 0 bases from V and 3 from J; bases not matched to a gene: 3. Germline V gene data show CDR1 as LGHNA and CDR2 as YNFKEQ.

This clonotype has ten or more counts. V and J are TRBV6-5 and TRBJ2-7; D may be TRBD1 (6 bases). The CDR3 covers 14 residues. Germline values: CDR1 MNHEY, CDR2 SVGAGI. Deletions cut 0 bases from V and 6 bases from J, with 12 bases between. In DNA, the CDR3 is TGTGCCAGCAGTTACTCCAACAGAGGGGGCGAGCAGTACTTC. Protein sequence: CASSYSNRGGEQYF.

Many counts were recorded for this clonotype. The gene calls are TRBV6-6 and TRBJ1-1; 9 bases match TRBD1. Germline-derived CDR1 and CDR2 are MNHNY and SVGAGI (reference sequence). The trim removed 5 bases at V and 8 bases at J, leaving 12 bases unmatched. The CDR3 is made up of 15 amino acids. The CDR3: CASSTPTGGTGEAFF. CDR3 nucleotides: TGTGCCAGCAGTACGCCGACAGGGGGGACAGGGGAAGCTTTCTTT.

Only a few counts were recorded for this clonotype. CDR3 coding DNA: TGTGCCAGCAGCCCTTGGGGGAACTATGGCTACACCTTC. Translation: CASSPWGNYGYTF. The J gene is TRBJ1-2, the V gene TRBV14; D may be TRBD1 (5 bases). The V end lost 4 bases, the J end lost 2 bases, and 8 bases lay between the germline ends. The V gene's germline CDR1 is SGHDN and CDR2 FVKESK. CDR3 length equals 13 residues.

This clonotype was detected a few times. The J gene is TRBJ2-5, the V gene TRBV7-8; 10 nucleotides line up with TRBD2. The trim removed 1 base at V and 7 bases at J, leaving 0 bases unmatched. CDR1 is SGHVS, CDR2 FQNEAQ, per germline. The CDR3 is 13 residues long. The CDR3 region is CASSLERGGTQYF. The CDR3 DNA follows: TGTGCCAGCAGCTTAGAGCGGGGGGGGACCCAGTACTTC.

The V call is TRBV7-2, the J call TRBJ2-5; 7 nucleotides line up with TRBD2. The V and J ends lost 3 bases and 3 bases, in that order; junction bases with no gene match: 4. This CDR3 has 14 amino acids. Germline V gene lookup returns CDR1 SGHTA and CDR2 FQGNSA. The CDR3 DNA follows: TGTGCCAGCAGCTTCCAGCGGGGAGAAGAGACCCAGTACTTC. Encoded protein: CASSFQRGEETQYF.

This clonotype has ten or more counts. The chain is built from TRBV10-3 and TRBJ2-2; D not resolved. CDR1 and CDR2 from the germline V gene are ENHRY and SYGVKD. The CDR3 loop spans 14 amino acids. V dropped 7 bases and J dropped 6 bases, with 15 bases sitting between them. CDR3 protein: CAIMGRHGAGELFF. The CDR3 nucleotides are TGTGCCATCATGGGCCGGCATGGGGCCGGGGAGCTGTTTTTT.

This clonotype was seen ten or more times. This chain uses TRBV30 with TRBJ2-7; D may be TRBD2 (6 bases). This CDR3 is 13 amino acids long. Trimming stripped 3 bases from V and 1 base from J, with 10 bases between. CDR1 is GTSNPN and CDR2 is SVGIG in the germline V gene (reference sequence). The CDR3 reads CAWSPTRSYEQYF. In nucleotides, the CDR3 is TGTGCCTGGAGCCCGACTAGATCCTACGAGCAGTACTTC.

This clonotype occurred many times. The chain carries TRBV11-3 and TRBJ1-4; 7 bases align to TRBD1. Trimming took 5 bases from V and 5 from J; bases not matched to a gene: 5. Germline lookup yields CDR1 SGHNT and CDR2 YENEEA. This CDR3 comprises 14 residues. The CDR3 coding sequence is TGTGCCAGCAGCCCCCGGGACAGAAATGAAAAACTGTTTTTT. The encoded protein is CASSPRDRNEKLFF.

This clonotype was seen ten or more times. The chain joins TRBV7-2 to TRBJ2-2; the D gene is possibly TRBD2 (5 bases). Trimming removed 5 bases from V and 4 bases from J, with 8 bases in between. Germline loops: CDR1 SGHTA, CDR2 FQGNSA. The CDR3 sequence is 13 residues long. This chain's CDR3 is CASSPAGTGELFF. The DNA of the CDR3 is TGTGCCAGCAGCCCGGCGGGCACCGGGGAGCTGTTTTTT.

This clonotype rates as medium-sized. This sequence joins TRBV19 and TRBJ2-7; a weak D match, TRBD1 (6 bases). The CDR3 has 15 amino acids. CDR1 is LNHDA and CDR2 is SQIVND in the germline V gene (reference sequence). Trimming removed 10 bases from V and 6 bases from J, with 25 bases in between. The CDR3 nucleotides are TGTGCCACCTTATTGAACGGGACAAACTTCCTCGAGCAGTACTTC. This encodes CATLLNGTNFLEQYF.

This clonotype was recorded many times. The gene calls are TRBV25-1 and TRBJ2-5; unclear D gene. Trimming left V 1 base short and J 7 bases short, with 4 bases between. The CDR3 has 11 amino acids. Germline assignment: CDR1 MGHDK and CDR2 SYGVNS. The CDR3 is CASSESPTQYF. The CDR3 DNA follows: TGTGCCAGCAGTGAATCCCCGACCCAGTACTTC.

This clonotype was observed a few times. The chain links TRBV28 to TRBJ2-5; 10 nucleotides match TRBD1. The CDR3 loop spans 15 amino acids. With V trimmed by 6 bases and J by 1 base, 5 bases remained unmatched. CDR1 and CDR2 (germline): MDHEN, SYDVKM. The chain's CDR3 is CASSQDRGLQETQYF. The CDR3 DNA reads TGTGCCAGCAGCCAAGACAGGGGGCTCCAAGAGACCCAGTACTTC.